This TCR beta chain was sequenced for a study of T-cell memory formation after mild COVID-19. MiXCR, applied by TCRdb to the 5' RACE reads, yields one record per CDR3 protein. Of roughly 120,000 distinct CDR3 sequences listed, 22% were seen once; the top ten hold about 38%. Trimming shortened V by 6 bases and J by 7 bases, and 13 bases separated the two germline ends. The CDR3 runs to 13 residues. The chain recombines TRBV12-3 or TRBV12-4 with TRBJ2-1, with D possibly matching TRBD2 (5 bases). This receptor was identified in a man aged 18 to 35 who had mild COVID-19 (a few samples of this study predate the infection). Cell type and time point are not known. The sequenced sample was PBMCs or a T cell subset sorted from them (not recorded which). Here the CDR3 DNA reads TGTGCCAGCAGCGAGGCTCCGGGGAATGAGCAGTTCTTC. Its translation is CASSEAPGNEQFF.